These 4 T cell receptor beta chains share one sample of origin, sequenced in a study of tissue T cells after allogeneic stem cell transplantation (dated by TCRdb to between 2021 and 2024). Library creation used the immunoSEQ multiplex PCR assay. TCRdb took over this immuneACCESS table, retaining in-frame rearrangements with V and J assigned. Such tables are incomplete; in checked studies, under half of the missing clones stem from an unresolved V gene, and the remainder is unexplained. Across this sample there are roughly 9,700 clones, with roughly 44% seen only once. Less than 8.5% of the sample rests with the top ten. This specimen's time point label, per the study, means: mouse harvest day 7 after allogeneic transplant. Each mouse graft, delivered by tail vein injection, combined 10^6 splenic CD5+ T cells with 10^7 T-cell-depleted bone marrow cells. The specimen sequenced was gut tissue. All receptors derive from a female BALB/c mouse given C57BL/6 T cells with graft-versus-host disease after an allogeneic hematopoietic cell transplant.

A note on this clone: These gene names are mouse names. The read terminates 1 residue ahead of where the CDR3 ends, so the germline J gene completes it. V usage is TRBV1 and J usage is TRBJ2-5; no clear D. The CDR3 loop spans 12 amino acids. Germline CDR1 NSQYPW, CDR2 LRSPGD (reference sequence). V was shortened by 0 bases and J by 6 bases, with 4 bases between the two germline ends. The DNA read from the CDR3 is TGCACCTGCAGTGCAGAAGGGGACACCCAGTAC. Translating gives CTCSAEGDTQY. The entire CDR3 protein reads CTCSAEGDTQYF.

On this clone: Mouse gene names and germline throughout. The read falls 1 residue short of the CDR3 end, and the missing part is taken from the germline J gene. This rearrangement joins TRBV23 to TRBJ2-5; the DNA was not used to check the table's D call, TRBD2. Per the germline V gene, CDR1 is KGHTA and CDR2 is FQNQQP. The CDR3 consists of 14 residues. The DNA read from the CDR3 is TGCTCCAGCAGTCAAGACTGGGGGCAAGACACCCAGTAC. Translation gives CSSSQDWGQDTQY. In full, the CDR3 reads CSSSQDWGQDTQYF. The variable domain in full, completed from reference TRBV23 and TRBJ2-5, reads DAAVTQKPRYLIKMKGQEAEMKCIPEKGHTAVFWYQQKQSKELKFLIYFQNQQPLDQIDMVKERFSAVCPSSSLCSLGIRTCEAEDSALYLCSSSQDWGQDTQYFGPGTRLLVL.

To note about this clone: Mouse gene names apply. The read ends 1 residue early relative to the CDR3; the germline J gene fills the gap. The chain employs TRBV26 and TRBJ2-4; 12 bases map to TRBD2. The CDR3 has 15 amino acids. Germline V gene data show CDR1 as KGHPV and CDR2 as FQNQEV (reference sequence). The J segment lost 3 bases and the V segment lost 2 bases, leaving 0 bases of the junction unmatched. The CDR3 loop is CASSLDWGGQNTLYF. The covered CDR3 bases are TGTGCCAGCAGTCTGGACTGGGGGGGCCAAAACACCTTGTAC.

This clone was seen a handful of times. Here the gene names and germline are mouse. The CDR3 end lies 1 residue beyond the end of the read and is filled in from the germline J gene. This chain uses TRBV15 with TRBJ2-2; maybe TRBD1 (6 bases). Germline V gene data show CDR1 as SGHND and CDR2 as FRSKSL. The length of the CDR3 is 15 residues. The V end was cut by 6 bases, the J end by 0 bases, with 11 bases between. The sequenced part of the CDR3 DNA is TGTGCCAGCAGCTGGGACAAATCAAACACCGGGCAGCTCTAC. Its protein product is CASSWDKSNTGQLY. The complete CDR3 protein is CASSWDKSNTGQLYF.